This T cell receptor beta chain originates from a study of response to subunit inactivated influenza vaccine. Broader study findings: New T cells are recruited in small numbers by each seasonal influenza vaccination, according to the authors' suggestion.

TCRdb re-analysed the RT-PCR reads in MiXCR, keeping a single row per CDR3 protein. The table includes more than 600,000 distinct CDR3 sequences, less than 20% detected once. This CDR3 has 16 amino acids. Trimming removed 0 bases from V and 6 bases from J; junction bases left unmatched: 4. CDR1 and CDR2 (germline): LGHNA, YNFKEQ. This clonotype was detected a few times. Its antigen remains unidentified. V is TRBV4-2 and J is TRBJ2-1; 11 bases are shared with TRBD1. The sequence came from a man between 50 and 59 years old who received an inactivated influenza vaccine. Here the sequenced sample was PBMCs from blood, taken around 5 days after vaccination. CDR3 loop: CASSQDLGTGGNEQFF. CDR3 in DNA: TGTGCCAGCAGCCAAGATCTAGGGACAGGGGGCAATGAGCAGTTCTTC.